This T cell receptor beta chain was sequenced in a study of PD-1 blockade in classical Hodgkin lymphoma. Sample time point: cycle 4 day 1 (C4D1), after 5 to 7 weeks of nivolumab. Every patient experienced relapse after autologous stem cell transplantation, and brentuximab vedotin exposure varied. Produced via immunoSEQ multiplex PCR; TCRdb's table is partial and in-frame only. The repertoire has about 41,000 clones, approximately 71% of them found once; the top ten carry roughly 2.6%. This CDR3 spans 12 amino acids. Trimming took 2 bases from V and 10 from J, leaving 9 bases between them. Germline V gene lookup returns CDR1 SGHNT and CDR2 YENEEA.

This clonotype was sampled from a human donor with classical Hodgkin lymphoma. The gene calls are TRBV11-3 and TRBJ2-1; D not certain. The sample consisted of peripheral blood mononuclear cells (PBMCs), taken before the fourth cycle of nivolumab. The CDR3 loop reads CASSLKGREQFF. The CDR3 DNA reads TGTGCCAGCAGCTTAAAGGGCAGAGAGCAGTTCTTC.